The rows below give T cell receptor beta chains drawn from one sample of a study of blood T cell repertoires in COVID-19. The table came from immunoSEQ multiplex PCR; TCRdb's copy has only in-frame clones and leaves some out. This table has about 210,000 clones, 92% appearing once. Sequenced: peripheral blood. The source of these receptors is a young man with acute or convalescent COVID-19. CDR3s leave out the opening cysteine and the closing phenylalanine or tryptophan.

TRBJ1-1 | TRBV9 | ASSVEYMNTEAF
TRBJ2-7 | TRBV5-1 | ASSPTGGTDEQY
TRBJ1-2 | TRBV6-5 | ASTTGGPYT
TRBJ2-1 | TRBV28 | ASRTPRDRNNEQF
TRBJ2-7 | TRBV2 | ASKGQGSSYEQY
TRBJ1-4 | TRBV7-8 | ASSSTGTSNEKLF
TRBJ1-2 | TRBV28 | ASSLVTGQGYGYT
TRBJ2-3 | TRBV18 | ASSRLAGTEKDTQY
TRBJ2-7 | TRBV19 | ASSITYEQY
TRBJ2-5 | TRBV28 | AGGEETQY
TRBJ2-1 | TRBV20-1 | SASRTSNEQF
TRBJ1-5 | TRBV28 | ASRYYNQPQH
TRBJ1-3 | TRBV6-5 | ASSYSGLRTGNTIY
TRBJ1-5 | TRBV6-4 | ASSPEYSNQPQH
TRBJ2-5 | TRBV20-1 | SASLLAGGPWETQY
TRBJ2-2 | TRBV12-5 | ASGFIPWGTSGNTGELF
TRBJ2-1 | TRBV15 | ATSRPGQGIWEQF
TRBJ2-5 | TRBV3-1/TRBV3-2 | ASSQRGAETQY
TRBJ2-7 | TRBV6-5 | ASGGLAATTSEQY
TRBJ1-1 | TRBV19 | ASSPQQGAYTEAF
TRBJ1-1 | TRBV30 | AAGGRNTEAF
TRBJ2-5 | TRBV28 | ASSLGGRETQY
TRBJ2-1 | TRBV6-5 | ASRSGPGLANEQF
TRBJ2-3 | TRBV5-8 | ASSLWGGNTDTQY
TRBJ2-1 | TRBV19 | ASSISGRAYSGYNEQF
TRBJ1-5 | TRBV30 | AWSVYGQPQH
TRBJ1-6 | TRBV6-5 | ASSLRSSYNSPLH
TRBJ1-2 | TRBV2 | ASSEEGTVYGYT
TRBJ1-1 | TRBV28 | ASRGQGAEAF
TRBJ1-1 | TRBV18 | ASSPGTVLTEAF
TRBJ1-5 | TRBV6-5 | ASSAQGQSNQPQH
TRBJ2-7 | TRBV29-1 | SADLRDRGPYEQY
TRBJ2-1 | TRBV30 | AWSYLAVQF
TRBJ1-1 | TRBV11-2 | ASSSEGRSEAF
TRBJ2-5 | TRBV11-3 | ASSLEPGTGGLRETQY
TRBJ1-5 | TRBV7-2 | ASSYQGLPNQPQH
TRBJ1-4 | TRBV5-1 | ASRQTGTGYEKLF
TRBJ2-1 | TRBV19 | ASSSHSGGYNEQF
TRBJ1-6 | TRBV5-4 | ASSLGEGANSPLH
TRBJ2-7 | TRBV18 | ASSPGQGIYEQY
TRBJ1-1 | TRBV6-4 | ASRAATGAGNTEAF
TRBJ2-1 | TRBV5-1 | ASSYDEGHNEQF
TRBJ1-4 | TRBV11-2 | ASSSDGKLF
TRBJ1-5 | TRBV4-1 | ASSQGRQGAKPQH
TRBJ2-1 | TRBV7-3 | ASSPMLADYNEQF
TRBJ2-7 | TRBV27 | ASSQLALLSDEQY
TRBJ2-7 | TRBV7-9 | ASSLTADEQY
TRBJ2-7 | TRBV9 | ASSVHDLPRMWRSYEQY
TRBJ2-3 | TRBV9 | ASSVGRGDTDTQY
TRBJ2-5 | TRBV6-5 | ASRDTGQETQY
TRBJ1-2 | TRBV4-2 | ASSQDPYGYGYT